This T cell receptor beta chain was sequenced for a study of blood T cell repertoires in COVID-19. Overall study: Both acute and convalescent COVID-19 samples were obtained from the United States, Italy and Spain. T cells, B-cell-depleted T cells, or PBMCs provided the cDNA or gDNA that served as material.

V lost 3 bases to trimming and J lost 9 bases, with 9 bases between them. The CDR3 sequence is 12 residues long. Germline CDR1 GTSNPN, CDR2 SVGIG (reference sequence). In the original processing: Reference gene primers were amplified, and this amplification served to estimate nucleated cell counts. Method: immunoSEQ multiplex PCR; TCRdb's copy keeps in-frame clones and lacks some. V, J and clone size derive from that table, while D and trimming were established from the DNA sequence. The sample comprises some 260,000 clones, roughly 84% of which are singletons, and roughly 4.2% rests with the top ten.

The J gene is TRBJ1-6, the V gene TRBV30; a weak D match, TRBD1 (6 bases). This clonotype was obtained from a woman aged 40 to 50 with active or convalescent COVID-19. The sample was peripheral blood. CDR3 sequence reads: CAWSQGISPLHF. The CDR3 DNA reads TGTGCCTGGAGCCAGGGGATTTCACCCCTCCACTTT.